Below are 28 T cell receptor beta chains sequenced from a single sample in a study of CD8 T cells in Susac syndrome. Random hexamers were used to reverse transcribe roughly 0.45 to 1 ug of RNA. TCRdb re-called the immunoSEQ multiplex PCR reads with MiXCR, one entry per CDR3 protein. The table shows tens of thousands of distinct CDR3 sequences, with roughly 94% occurring only once. What was sequenced was CD4+ T cells from PBMCs. These receptors were obtained from a human donor with Susac syndrome.

V is TRBV29-1 and J is TRBJ2-5; D may correspond to TRBD1 or TRBD2 (5 bases each). The CDR3 runs to 13 residues. Trimming pared 6 bases from V and 5 bases from J, leaving 16 bases between. CDR1 and CDR2 from the germline V gene are SQVTM and ANQGSEA. CDR3 amino acids: CSVGARVGETQYF. The CDR3, as DNA: TGCAGCGTCGGGGCACGGGTGGGGGAGACCCAGTACTTC.

This chain links TRBV5-1 with TRBJ1-1; no definite D call. The CDR3 length is 15 residues. Germline V gene sequence: CDR1 SGHRS, CDR2 YFSETQ. The V gene lost 0 bases and the J gene lost 0 bases, with 9 bases spanning the gap. The CDR3 region has the DNA TGCGCCAGCAGCTTGGTCCTAGGTGTGAACACTGAAGCTTTCTTT. Its protein is CASSLVLGVNTEAFF. The full variable domain, rest sourced from reference TRBV5-1 and TRBJ1-1, is KAGVTQTPRYLIKTRGQQVTLSCSPISGHRSVSWYQQTPGQGLQFLFEYFSETQRNKGNFPGRFSGRQFSNSRSEMNVSTLELGDSALYLCASSLVLGVNTEAFFGQGTRLTVV.

V gene TRBV30 combines with J gene TRBJ1-2, with 8 bases aligning to TRBD1. J was trimmed by 8 bases and V by 2 bases; bases with no gene match: 13. This CDR3 spans 15 amino acids. The germline CDR1 and CDR2 sequences are GTSNPN and SVGIG (reference sequence). CDR3 amino acids: CAWSTGTGPLRGYTF. DNA of the CDR3: TGTGCCTGGAGTACCGGGACAGGACCTCTGAGGGGCTACACCTTC.

V gene TRBV12-3 or TRBV12-4 combines with J gene TRBJ1-2; D might be TRBD1 (6 bases). V lost 2 bases and J 14 bases, leaving 15 bases between the germline ends. The CDR3 extends over 12 amino acids. The CDR3 protein is CASSLSPTGITF. The CDR3 nucleotides read TGTGCCAGCAGTTTATCCCCAACAGGGATAACCTTC.

The rearrangement uses TRBV30 and TRBJ1-1; no clear D gene. The V gene lost 2 bases and the J gene lost 2 bases, with 12 bases spanning the gap. The CDR3 contains 14 residues. The V gene's germline CDR1 is GTSNPN and CDR2 SVGIG (reference sequence). The CDR3 sequence: CAWSLGQVNTEAFF. CDR3 coding DNA: TGTGCCTGGAGTCTTGGGCAGGTTAACACTGAAGCTTTCTTT.

The chain uses TRBV7-2 and TRBJ1-2, with TRBD1 identical over 7 bases. Trimming cost V 5 bases and J 1 base; bases outside gene matches: 7. Per germline, CDR1 SGHTA and CDR2 FQGNSA. CDR3 size: 15 residues. This chain's CDR3 is CASSVPGQSNYGYTF. The CDR3 DNA follows: TGTGCCAGCAGCGTCCCGGGACAGAGTAACTATGGCTACACCTTC.

This chain connects TRBV7-9 to TRBJ2-6; D is perhaps TRBD2 (7 bases). The CDR3 consists of 15 residues. V dropped 4 bases and J dropped 2 bases, with 9 bases sitting between them. Per germline, CDR1 SEHNR and CDR2 FQNEAQ (reference sequence). In DNA form, the CDR3 reads TGTGCCAGCAGCTGGGGGGGCGCTGGGGCCAACGTCCTGACTTTC. It codes for CASSWGGAGANVLTF.

The chain is built from TRBV12-3 or TRBV12-4 and TRBJ2-7; 8 bases agree with TRBD2. Trimming at V came to 3 bases and at J to 4 bases, leaving 5 bases not matched to a gene. The CDR3 totals 14 residues. The CDR3: CASSFLSGGYEQYF. CDR3 coding DNA: TGTGCCAGCAGTTTCCTAAGCGGGGGATACGAGCAGTACTTC.

This chain links TRBV20-1 with TRBJ2-1; D is undetermined. The V gene's germline CDR1 is DFQATT and CDR2 SNEGSKA (reference sequence). V gave up 2 bases and J gave up 0 bases, with 8 bases separating them. This CDR3 region has 14 residues. The CDR3, as DNA: TGCAGTGCTAGACCCCCGGGCTCCTACAATGAGCAGTTCTTC. Protein sequence: CSARPPGSYNEQFF.

The chain uses TRBV19 and TRBJ2-3; 9 bases are shared with TRBD2. The germline gives CDR1 LNHDA, CDR2 SQIVND (reference sequence). V gave up 3 bases and J gave up 6 bases; unmatched junction bases: 4. CDR3 length: 14 amino acids. CDR3 sequence: CASSIGLATDTQYF. The CDR3 DNA follows: TGTGCCAGTAGTATCGGACTAGCGACGGATACGCAGTATTTT.

V and J are TRBV11-2 and TRBJ1-3; no reliable D call. V gave up 3 bases and J gave up 4 bases, with 13 bases separating them. Per germline, CDR1 SGHAT and CDR2 FQNNGV. This CDR3 has 15 residues. For the CDR3, the DNA is TGTGCCAGCAGCTTTCTTGGGGAACTAGGAAACACCATATATTTT. This sequence encodes CASSFLGELGNTIYF.

This CDR3 is CASNPGTHNEQFF. CDR3 DNA sequence: TGTGCCAGCAACCCTGGTACCCACAATGAGCAGTTCTTC. The chain joins TRBV7-9 to TRBJ2-1; D is uncertain. The ends were cut back, 7 bases at V and 5 bases at J, with 12 bases in the middle. Germline CDR1 SEHNR, CDR2 FQNEAQ (reference sequence). The CDR3 consists of 13 residues.

The chain recombines TRBV30 with TRBJ1-1; maybe TRBD1 (5 bases). Per germline, CDR1 GTSNPN and CDR2 SVGIG (reference sequence). The CDR3 extends over 14 amino acids. Deletions cut 0 bases from V and 4 bases from J, with 12 bases between. The CDR3 loop is CAWSVGGRITEAFF. In nucleotides, the CDR3 is TGTGCCTGGAGTGTGGGGGGACGCATCACTGAAGCTTTCTTT.

The chain recombines TRBV20-1 with TRBJ2-5; 8 bases line up with TRBD1. J lost 5 bases, V lost 1 base, and 6 bases had no gene match. The germline V gene encodes CDR1 DFQATT and CDR2 SNEGSKA (reference sequence). The length of the CDR3 is 14 residues. CDR3 coding DNA: TGCAGTGCTAGAGTCCCAGGGGGCGGGGAGACCCAGTACTTC. It yields the protein CSARVPGGGETQYF.

The V and J genes are TRBV7-2 and TRBJ1-4; D is uncertain. V gave up 2 bases and J gave up 10 bases, with 5 bases separating them. The CDR3 has 11 amino acids. The germline V gene has CDR1 SGHTA and CDR2 FQGNSA. The CDR3 loop is CASSLSTKLFF. The CDR3 DNA reads TGTGCCAGCAGCTTATCCACAAAACTGTTTTTT.

The sample holds a few counts of this clonotype. The chain carries TRBV29-1 and TRBJ2-5, with D perhaps assigned TRBD1 or TRBD2 (5 bases each). Germline lookup yields CDR1 SQVTM and CDR2 ANQGSEA. This CDR3 contains 12 residues. The V end lost 8 bases, the J end lost 1 base, and 11 bases lay between the germline ends. The CDR3 reads CSLRDGQETQYF. CDR3 nucleotides: TGCAGCCTCCGGGACGGCCAAGAGACCCAGTACTTC.

The chain links TRBV3-1 to TRBJ2-3; tentative D call: TRBD2 (7 bases). CDR1 is LGHDT, CDR2 YNNKEL, per germline (reference sequence). The germline V and J ends were trimmed by 0 bases and 5 bases, with 15 bases remaining between them. The CDR3 spans 16 residues. CDR3: CASSQDRGGSKDTQYF. CDR3 sequence (DNA): TGTGCCAGCAGCCAAGATAGGGGGGGAAGTAAAGATACGCAGTATTTT.

The chain links TRBV19 to TRBJ2-1, with a weak D call TRBD2 (5 bases). This CDR3 contains 14 residues. Trimming took 5 bases from V and 0 from J, leaving 8 bases between them. The germline gives CDR1 LNHDA, CDR2 SQIVND (reference sequence). For the CDR3, the DNA is TGTGCCAGTAGTGGAGCGGTCTCCTACAATGAGCAGTTCTTC. Its translation is CASSGAVSYNEQFF.

The genes are TRBV7-6 and TRBJ2-7, with D tentatively TRBD1 or TRBD2 (5 bases each). The germline V and J ends were trimmed by 5 bases and 6 bases, with 17 bases remaining between them. Per the germline V gene, CDR1 is SGHVS and CDR2 is FNYEAQ. The CDR3 sequence is 14 residues long. CDR3 DNA sequence: TGTGCCAGCAGCGAGGATCCGAAGAGGGGCGAGCAGTACTTC. This codes for CASSEDPKRGEQYF.

This chain uses TRBV20-1 with TRBJ1-5; a possible D gene is TRBD1 (5 bases). The CDR3 has 13 amino acids. The V and J ends lost 0 bases and 6 bases respectively, with 9 bases between them. Germline assignment: CDR1 DFQATT and CDR2 SNEGSKA (reference sequence). The CDR3 loop reads CSAREAGLQPQHF. Here the CDR3 DNA reads TGCAGTGCTAGAGAGGCAGGGCTTCAGCCCCAGCATTTT.

J is TRBJ2-1 and V is TRBV5-1, with D perhaps matching TRBD1 (5 bases). The CDR3 runs to 14 residues. Germline assignment: CDR1 SGHRS and CDR2 YFSETQ. Trimming cost V 5 bases and J 0 bases, with 9 bases left between them. The CDR3 loop reads CASSGASSYNEQFF. CDR3 DNA sequence: TGCGCCAGCAGTGGGGCCAGCTCCTACAATGAGCAGTTCTTC.

To note about this clonotype: A read error may produce the germline difference seen at one junction end. The V call is TRBV2, the J call TRBJ1-3; D ambiguous. Germline values: CDR1 SNHLY, CDR2 FYNNEI. The CDR3 has 14 amino acids. The CDR3 nucleotides read TGTGCCAGCAGCCGGTTAAGCTCTGAAAACACCATATATTTT. Translated, it gives CASSRLSSENTIYF.

This chain links TRBV15 with TRBJ2-7, with 7 bases identical to TRBD1. CDR1 is LNHNV, CDR2 YYDKDF, per germline (reference sequence). The CDR3 totals 16 residues. After removal of 1 base from V and 3 bases from J, the junction contained 9 bases not matched to a gene. The CDR3 here is CATSRGSDRVVYEQYF. In nucleotides, the CDR3 is TGTGCCACCAGCAGAGGTTCCGACAGGGTAGTCTACGAGCAGTACTTC.

This clonotype appeared a few times. This rearrangement joins TRBV9 to TRBJ2-6, with unresolved D. Germline CDR1 and CDR2: SGDLS and YYNGEE. The V and J ends lost 0 bases and 3 bases respectively, with 1 base between them. The CDR3 has 13 residues. CDR3 region: CASSVGGANVLTF. The CDR3 DNA reads TGTGCCAGCAGCGTAGGTGGGGCCAACGTCCTGACTTTC.

The CDR3 is CASSTGGSRNAADTQYF. The CDR3 region has the DNA TGTGCCAGCAGCACTGGGGGGTCCCGGAACGCCGCAGATACGCAGTATTTT. The chain links TRBV5-7 to TRBJ2-3, with TRBD2 as a possible D gene (6 bases). TRBV5-7 is noted as an ORF with a role that remains uncertain. V was shortened by 4 bases and J by 4 bases, with 22 bases between the two germline ends. The CDR3 is 17 residues long.

V gene TRBV12-5 combines with J gene TRBJ2-1; no reliable D call. There are 12 residues in the CDR3. Between the trimmed V and J ends, which lost 0 bases and 5 bases, there was a span of 2 bases. Per germline, CDR1 LGHNT and CDR2 FRNRAP. The CDR3 protein is CASGLVDNEQFF. CDR3 nucleotides: TGTGCTAGTGGTTTGGTCGACAATGAGCAGTTCTTC.

J is TRBJ2-2 and V is TRBV24-1; TRBD1 aligns across 8 bases. Germline V gene data show CDR1 as KGHDR and CDR2 as SFDVKD. With V trimmed by 3 bases and J by 5 bases, 7 bases remained unmatched. This CDR3 has 16 amino acids. The CDR3 DNA reads TGTGCCACCAGTGATCTCGGACAGGGAAGGACCGGGGAGCTGTTTTTT. It specifies CATSDLGQGRTGELFF.

The V and J genes are TRBV5-1 and TRBJ2-1; TRBD1 aligns across 9 bases. This CDR3 comprises 16 residues. V shed 0 bases, J shed 3 bases, and the junction held 4 bases outside the gene matches. Per the germline V gene, CDR1 is SGHRS and CDR2 is YFSETQ. This CDR3 reads CASSLAGTGLYNEQFF. The CDR3 coding sequence is TGCGCCAGCAGCTTGGCCGGGACAGGGCTCTACAATGAGCAGTTCTTC.